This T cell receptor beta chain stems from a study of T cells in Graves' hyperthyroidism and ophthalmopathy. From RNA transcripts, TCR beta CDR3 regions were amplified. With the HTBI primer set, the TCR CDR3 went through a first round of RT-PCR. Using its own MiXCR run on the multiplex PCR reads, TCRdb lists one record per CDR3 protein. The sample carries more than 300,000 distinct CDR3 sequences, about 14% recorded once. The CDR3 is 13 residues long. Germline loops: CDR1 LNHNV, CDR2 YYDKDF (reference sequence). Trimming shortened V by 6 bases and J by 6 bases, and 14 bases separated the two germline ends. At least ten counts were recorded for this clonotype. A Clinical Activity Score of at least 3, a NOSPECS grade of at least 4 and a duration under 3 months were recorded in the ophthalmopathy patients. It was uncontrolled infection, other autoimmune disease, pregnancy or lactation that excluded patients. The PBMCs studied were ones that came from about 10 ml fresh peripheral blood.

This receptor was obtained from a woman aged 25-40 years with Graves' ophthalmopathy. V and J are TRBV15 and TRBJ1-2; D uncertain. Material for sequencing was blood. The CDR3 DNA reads TGTGCCACCAGTCTGGTGGGAGGGAATGGCTACACCTTC. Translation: CATSLVGGNGYTF.